The clone carrying this T cell receptor (beta chain) was seen a few times. The authors ran a second PCR of about 6 to 11 cycles using a sample-barcoded 5' primer and a J-beta primer mix. From the 5' RACE reads, TCRdb called clonotypes with MiXCR, one entry per CDR3 protein. In the table there are about a million distinct CDR3 sequences, less than 45% of which are singletons. This sample is drawn from a study of blood T cells in healthy people across ages. Every donor provided 9.5 to 10 milliliters of peripheral blood. CDR3 length equals 14 residues. Germline V gene sequence: CDR1 MNHEY, CDR2 SVGEGT. The V gene lost 4 bases and the J gene lost 5 bases, with 14 bases spanning the gap.

The V gene is TRBV6-2 or TRBV6-3, the J gene TRBJ2-5; D not resolved. The sequenced material came from blood. The clonotype originates from a man between 18 and 35 years old in good health. The CDR3 nucleotides read TGTGCCAGCAGTTCCCAGGCCCCCAGCGAGACCCAGTACTTC. Amino acids: CASSSQAPSETQYF.